This entry lists 25 T cell receptor beta chains sequenced from one sample in a study of OX40 agonist ivuxolimab in advanced cancers. TCRdb's table, derived via immunoSEQ multiplex PCR, lists solely in-frame clones and lacks some. Of tens of thousands of clones in the sample, 88% are singletons; the top ten hold approximately 12%. The sequencing used CD4+ or CD8+ T cells sorted from blood, collected in a trial of the OX40 agonist ivuxolimab. Receptors originate from an adult with an advanced solid tumor such as melanoma, head and neck, liver or kidney cancer.

The chain is built from TRBV4-1 and TRBJ1-2; D remains unclear. Trimming removed 1 base at V and 2 bases at J, with 11 bases between. From germline, CDR1 is MGHRA and CDR2 YSYEKL. There are 15 residues in the CDR3. The CDR3 reads CASSQVLGYNYGYTF. As DNA, the CDR3 is TGCGCCAGCAGCCAAGTCCTGGGATACAACTATGGCTACACCTTC.

The genes are TRBV6-1 and TRBJ2-5; 7 nucleotides align to TRBD2. Germline values: CDR1 MNHNS, CDR2 SASEGT. CDR3 size: 14 residues. With V trimmed by 10 bases and J by 1 base, 9 bases remained unmatched. CDR3 DNA sequence: TGTGCCATGGGTGGGAGCGGGGTCCAAGAGACCCAGTACTTC. It yields the protein CAMGGSGVQETQYF.

This clone has a single count. The chain is built from TRBV9 and TRBJ1-3, with 7 positions matching TRBD1. The V segment lost 0 bases and the J segment 4 bases; nucleotides outside the gene matches: 4. Germline V gene lookup returns CDR1 SGDLS and CDR2 YYNGEE. The CDR3 has 15 residues. In DNA form, the CDR3 reads TGTGCCAGCAGCGTAGCCCCGGACAGGGGAAACACCATATATTTT. Protein: CASSVAPDRGNTIYF. The full variable domain, in which reference TRBV9 and TRBJ1-3 provide the parts outside the CDR3, is DSGVTQTPKHLITATGQRVTLRCSPRSGDLSVYWYQQSLDQGLQFLIQYYNGEERAKGNILERFSAQQFPDLHSELNLSSLELGDSALYFCASSVAPDRGNTIYFGEGSWLTVV.

This chain uses TRBV7-8 with TRBJ1-1; TRBD1 matches 9 bases. The CDR3 runs 15 residues. With V trimmed by 5 bases and J by 3 bases, 7 bases remained unmatched. Germline CDR1 reads SGHVS; CDR2 reads FQNEAQ. In DNA form, the CDR3 reads TGTGCCAGCAGCAGAGGGACAGGGCGGGACACTGAAGCTTTCTTT. It codes for CASSRGTGRDTEAFF.

This chain uses TRBV4-1 with TRBJ1-5; D gene ambiguous. The CDR3 consists of 15 residues. V was cut by 0 bases and J by 1 base, with 7 bases left in between. Germline CDR1 is MGHRA and CDR2 is YSYEKL. CDR3 DNA sequence: TGCGCCAGCAGCCAAGATGCCCTAAGCAATCAGCCCCAGCATTTT. It specifies CASSQDALSNQPQHF.

The chain links TRBV19 to TRBJ1-1; D may be TRBD1 (5 bases). In germline, CDR1 is LNHDA, CDR2 SQIVND (reference sequence). The CDR3 covers 13 residues. Deletions cut 3 bases from V and 8 bases from J, with 13 bases between. The CDR3: CASSMGLGAEAFF. DNA for the CDR3: TGTGCCAGTAGTATGGGGCTCGGCGCCGAAGCTTTCTTT.

The chain links TRBV21-1 to TRBJ1-1; the D segment call TRBD1 is taken from the table without a DNA check. TRBV21-1 is a known pseudogene. The CDR3 totals 13 residues. The CDR3 region is CARGSGKGTEAFF. The CDR3 bases are TGTGCCAGGGGCTCAGGGAAAGGGACTGAAGCTTTCTTT.

This clone was recorded only once. The chain links TRBV6-6 to TRBJ1-2; D remains ambiguous. V gave up 0 bases and J gave up 8 bases, with 16 bases separating them. CDR3 size: 15 residues. The germline V gene encodes CDR1 MNHNY and CDR2 SVGAGI (reference sequence). Written as DNA, the CDR3 is TGTGCCAGCAGTTACTCTACGCAGGAAGTGCGGGGCTACACCTTC. Translating it yields CASSYSTQEVRGYTF.

The V and J genes are TRBV5-6 and TRBJ2-7; 13 nucleotides line up with TRBD2. The V gene end was trimmed by 4 bases and the J gene end by 6 bases; junction bases not matched to a gene: 10. Germline CDR1 is SGHDT and CDR2 is YYEEEE. The CDR3 extends over 16 amino acids. Written as DNA, the CDR3 is TGTGCCAGCAGCCCTGGGACTAGCGGGACATTTTCCGAGCAGTACTTC. This sequence encodes CASSPGTSGTFSEQYF.

The gene calls are TRBV5-6 and TRBJ2-7; D perhaps matches TRBD1 (6 bases). CDR1 and CDR2 from the germline V gene are SGHDT and YYEEEE. V dropped 2 bases and J dropped 3 bases, with 12 bases sitting between them. The CDR3 length is 14 residues. The CDR3 loop reads CASSLGQSDYEQYV. CDR3 DNA sequence: TGTGCCAGCAGCTTAGGACAGAGCGACTACGAGCAGTACGTC.

The CDR3: CASSSVGRGTEAFF. The CDR3 DNA sequence: TGTGCCAGTAGTTCGGTCGGCAGGGGTACTGAAGCTTTCTTT. The chain is built from TRBV19 and TRBJ1-1; maybe TRBD1 (6 bases). CDR1 LNHDA and CDR2 SQIVND come from the germline V gene (reference sequence). V dropped 5 bases and J dropped 5 bases, with 15 bases sitting between them. This CDR3 spans 14 amino acids. Full variable domain (remainder filled in from reference TRBV19 and TRBJ1-1): DGGITQSPKYLFRKEGQNVTLSCEQNLNHDAMYWYRQDPGQGLRLIYYSQIVNDFQKGDIAEGYSVSREKKESFPLTVTSAQKNPTAFYLCASSSVGRGTEAFFGQGTRLTVV.

The gene calls are TRBV7-2 and TRBJ2-2; D possibly corresponds to TRBD2 (5 bases). This CDR3 has 17 residues. The V gene lost 10 bases and the J gene lost 3 bases, with 24 bases spanning the gap. CDR1 and CDR2 from the germline V gene are SGHTA and FQGNSA. CDR3 nucleotide sequence: TGTGCCACGCGAACCTCCCCCGCAGGCGGGTACACCGGGGAGCTGTTTTTT. As protein: CATRTSPAGGYTGELFF. Looking up the rest from reference TRBV7-2 and TRBJ2-2 gives the full variable domain: GAGVSQSPSNKVTEKGKDVELRCDPISGHTALYWYRQSLGQGLEFLIYFQGNSAPDKSGLPSDRFSAERTGGSVSTLTIQRTQQEDSAVYLCATRTSPAGGYTGELFFGEGSRLTVL.

In nucleotides, the CDR3 is TGTGCCAGCAGCAAAGCTGCGACTAGCGGGATCCCCTACGAGCAGTACTTC. Translation: CASSKAATSGIPYEQYF. The chain couples TRBV21-1 to TRBJ2-7; TRBD2, the D gene given by the table, was not confirmed from the DNA. TRBV21-1 represents a pseudogene. This CDR3 has 17 amino acids.

This clone was counted a single time. This chain connects TRBV6-1 to TRBJ1-5, with no clear D. Trimming stripped 1 base from V and 0 bases from J, with 10 bases between. The CDR3 runs 16 residues. Germline V gene data show CDR1 as MNHNS and CDR2 as SASEGT. CDR3 sequence: CASSEEESYSNQPQHF. The CDR3 nucleotides are TGTGCCAGCAGTGAAGAAGAGAGCTATAGCAATCAGCCCCAGCATTTT.

This clone showed up just once. The rearrangement links TRBV29-1 to TRBJ2-7; D is possibly TRBD1 (5 bases). Between the trimmed V and J ends, which lost 3 bases and 4 bases, there was a span of 13 bases. Germline CDR1 and CDR2: SQVTM and ANQGSEA. This CDR3 has 13 residues. The CDR3 nucleotides read TGCAGCGTTGAGGTGCCCGGACATTACGAGCAGTACTTC. It specifies CSVEVPGHYEQYF.

The chain couples TRBV6-4 to TRBJ1-2; D unresolved. CDR3 length: 14 amino acids. Germline assignment: CDR1 MRHNA and CDR2 SNTAGT. Trimming took 0 bases from V and 2 from J, leaving 7 bases between them. This CDR3 is CASSDSGSNYGYTF. For the CDR3, the DNA is TGTGCCAGCAGTGACTCCGGCAGCAACTATGGCTACACCTTC.

The chain uses TRBV11-2 and TRBJ2-7; unclear D gene. CDR1 SGHAT and CDR2 FQNNGV come from the germline V gene. The CDR3 consists of 13 residues. Between the trimmed V and J ends, which lost 3 bases and 5 bases, there was a span of 11 bases. The CDR3 coding sequence is TGTGCCAGCAGCTTTTTTACTGGGGACGAGCAGTACTTC. Residues: CASSFFTGDEQYF.

This chain links TRBV11-2 with TRBJ2-1; D gene ambiguous. Germline V gene data show CDR1 as SGHAT and CDR2 as FQNNGV. This CDR3 contains 12 residues. V shed 7 bases and J shed 6 bases, with 10 bases lying between them. The CDR3 bases are TGTGCCAGCACCCTTGGAATCAATGAGCAGTTCTTC. Residues: CASTLGINEQFF.

V and J are TRBV19 and TRBJ2-1, with D unclear. The V end lost 1 base, the J end lost 10 bases, and 11 bases lay between the germline ends. The CDR3 runs 13 residues. CDR1 LNHDA and CDR2 SQIVND come from the germline V gene (reference sequence). CDR3 protein: CASSIVLLGEQFF. The CDR3 DNA is TGTGCCAGTAGTATAGTCTTACTTGGAGAGCAGTTCTTC.

The V gene is TRBV5-6, the J gene TRBJ2-1; D gene ambiguous. Germline CDR1 SGHDT, CDR2 YYEEEE. The CDR3 has 14 amino acids. Trimming cost V 0 bases and J 12 bases, with 16 bases left between them. Here the CDR3 reads CASSLGAVESMQFF. The DNA of the CDR3 is TGTGCCAGCAGCTTGGGGGCGGTTGAATCCATGCAGTTCTTC. The whole variable domain, filled in from reference TRBV5-6 and TRBJ2-1, reads DAGVTQSPTHLIKTRGQQVTLRCSPKSGHDTVSWYQQALGQGPQFIFQYYEEEERQRGNFPDRFSGHQFPNYSSELNVNALLLGDSALYLCASSLGAVESMQFFGPGTRLTVL.

The genes are TRBV2 and TRBJ2-5; the match to TRBD2 covers 7 bases. The V gene's germline CDR1 is SNHLY and CDR2 FYNNEI. J gave up 4 bases and V 6 bases, and 8 bases lay outside the gene matches. The CDR3 extends over 14 amino acids. The CDR3 DNA reads TGTGCCAGCAGATTGGGAGGGACGTTAGAGACCCAGTACTTC. Protein product: CASRLGGTLETQYF.

This rearrangement joins TRBV2 to TRBJ2-3; unclear D gene. The CDR3 runs 16 residues. The germline gives CDR1 SNHLY, CDR2 FYNNEI. Trimming pared 2 bases from V and 1 base from J, leaving 13 bases between. Here the CDR3 reads CASSEMDARGTDTQYF. The CDR3 nucleotides are TGTGCCAGCAGTGAAATGGACGCAAGGGGCACAGATACGCAGTATTTT.

This CDR3 reads CASSSFLQGSGTEAFF. The DNA for the CDR3 is TGTGCCAGCAGCTCCTTTCTACAGGGATCGGGGACTGAAGCTTTCTTT. The chain carries TRBV5-5 and TRBJ1-1; weak D call: TRBD1 (6 bases). The germline gives CDR1 SGHKS, CDR2 YYEKEE (reference sequence). The CDR3 sequence is 16 residues long. Trimming removed 3 bases at V and 5 bases at J, with 20 bases between.

This chain links TRBV28 with TRBJ2-4, with D tentatively TRBD2 (5 bases). V dropped 2 bases and J dropped 1 base, with 12 bases sitting between them. Germline V gene data show CDR1 as MDHEN and CDR2 as SYDVKM. The CDR3 totals 16 residues. Written as DNA, the CDR3 is TGTGCCAGCAGTTTAAGTAGAGGGCTGGCCAAAAACATTCAGTACTTC. It is translated as CASSLSRGLAKNIQYF. Using reference TRBV28 and TRBJ2-4 for the parts outside the CDR3, the full variable domain is DVKVTQSSRYLVKRTGEKVFLECVQDMDHENMFWYRQDPGLGLRLIYFSYDVKMKEKGDIPEGYSVSREKKERFSLILESASTNQTSMYLCASSLSRGLAKNIQYFGAGTRLSVL.

This sequence joins TRBV19 and TRBJ1-1; D gene uncertain. The CDR3 contains 14 residues. Trimming removed 5 bases from V and 7 bases from J, with 17 bases in between. Germline V gene data show CDR1 as LNHDA and CDR2 as SQIVND (reference sequence). CDR3 nucleotides: TGTGCCAGTAGTGACCAACCTGCCGCCAGTGAAGCTTTCTTT. This gives the protein CASSDQPAASEAFF. The full variable domain, in which reference TRBV19 and TRBJ1-1 provide the parts outside the CDR3, is DGGITQSPKYLFRKEGQNVTLSCEQNLNHDAMYWYRQDPGQGLRLIYYSQIVNDFQKGDIAEGYSVSREKKESFPLTVTSAQKNPTAFYLCASSDQPAASEAFFGQGTRLTVV.